This TCR beta chain was sequenced in a study of response to subunit inactivated influenza vaccine. The study's findings and limits: That few new T cells are recruited by each seasonal influenza vaccination was the authors' suggestion.

The CDR3 loop spans 16 amino acids. Per germline, CDR1 KGHDR and CDR2 SFDVKD. This clonotype came up once. Antigen: not known. A much larger clone sits a single nucleotide away, making a read error possible. MiXCR, applied by TCRdb to the RT-PCR reads, yields one record per CDR3 protein. The table shows hundreds of thousands of distinct CDR3 sequences, with less than 15% occurring only once. The specimen comprised PBMCs from blood, sampled 14 days before vaccination. The gene calls are TRBV24-1 and TRBJ2-2, with D maybe TRBD2 (5 bases). The sequence was collected from a man in his fifties who received an inactivated influenza vaccine. CDR3 sequence (DNA): TGTGCCACCAGTGATTCGGCAAGAGCGAACACCGGGGAGCTGCTTTTT. Protein sequence: CATSDSARANTGELLF.